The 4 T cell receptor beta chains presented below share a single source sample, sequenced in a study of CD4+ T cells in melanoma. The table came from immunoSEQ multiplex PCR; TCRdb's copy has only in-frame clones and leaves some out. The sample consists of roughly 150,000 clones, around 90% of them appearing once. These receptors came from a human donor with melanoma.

The CDR3 DNA reads TGTGCCAGCAGGATAAGGCATCAGCCCCAGCATTTT. Translation: CASRIRHQPQHF. This sequence joins TRBV2 and TRBJ1-5; D is unclear. Trimming pared 6 bases from V and 5 bases from J, leaving 8 bases between. Germline CDR1 is SNHLY and CDR2 is FYNNEI. This CDR3 comprises 12 residues. The full variable domain, its missing parts supplied by reference TRBV2 and TRBJ1-5, is EPEVTQTPSHQVTQMGQEVILRCVPISNHLYFYWYRQILGQKVEFLVSFYNNEISEKSEIFDDQFSVERPDGSNFTLKIRSTKLEDSAMYFCASRIRHQPQHFGDGTRLSIL.

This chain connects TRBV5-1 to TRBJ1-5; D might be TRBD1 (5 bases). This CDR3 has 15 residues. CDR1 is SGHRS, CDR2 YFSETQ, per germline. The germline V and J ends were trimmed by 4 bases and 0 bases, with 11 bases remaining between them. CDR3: CASSPAGASNQPQHF. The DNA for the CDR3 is TGCGCCAGCAGCCCCGCCGGGGCTAGCAATCAGCCCCAGCATTTT. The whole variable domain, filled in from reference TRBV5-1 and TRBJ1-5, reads KAGVTQTPRYLIKTRGQQVTLSCSPISGHRSVSWYQQTPGQGLQFLFEYFSETQRNKGNFPGRFSGRQFSNSRSEMNVSTLELGDSALYLCASSPAGASNQPQHFGDGTRLSIL.

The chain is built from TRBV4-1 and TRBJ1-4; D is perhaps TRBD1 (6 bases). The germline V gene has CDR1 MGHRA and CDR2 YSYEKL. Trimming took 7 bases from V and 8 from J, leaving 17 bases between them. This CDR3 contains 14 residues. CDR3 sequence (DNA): TGCGCCAGCACTCCTCTACTGGGGGGCGAAAAACTGTTTTTT. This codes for CASTPLLGGEKLFF.

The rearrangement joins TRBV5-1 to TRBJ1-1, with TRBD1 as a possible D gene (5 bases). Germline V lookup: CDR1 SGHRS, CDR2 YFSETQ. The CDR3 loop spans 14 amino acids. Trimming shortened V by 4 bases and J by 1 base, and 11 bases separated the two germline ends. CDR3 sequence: CASSAYGGNTEAFF. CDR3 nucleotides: TGCGCCAGCAGCGCATACGGGGGGAACACTGAAGCTTTCTTT.